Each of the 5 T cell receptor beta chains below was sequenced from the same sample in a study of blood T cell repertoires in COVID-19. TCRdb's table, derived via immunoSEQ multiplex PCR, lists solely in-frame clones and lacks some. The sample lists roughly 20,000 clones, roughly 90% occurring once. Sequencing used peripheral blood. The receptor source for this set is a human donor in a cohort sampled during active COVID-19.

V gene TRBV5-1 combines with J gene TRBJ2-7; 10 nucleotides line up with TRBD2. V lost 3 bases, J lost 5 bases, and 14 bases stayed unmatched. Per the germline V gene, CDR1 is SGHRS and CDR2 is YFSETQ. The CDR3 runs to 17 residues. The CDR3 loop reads CASSSSLTTSGSHEQYF. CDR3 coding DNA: TGCGCCAGCAGCTCATCCCTAACGACTAGCGGGTCCCACGAGCAGTACTTC.

Written as DNA, the CDR3 is TGTGCCAGCAGCTTACGCGGGAGTGGCTACAATGAGCAGTTCTTC. Its protein is CASSLRGSGYNEQFF. The rearrangement uses TRBV7-9 and TRBJ2-1; 7 bases fit TRBD2. In germline, CDR1 is SEHNR, CDR2 FQNEAQ (reference sequence). The CDR3 loop spans 15 amino acids. V was clipped by 2 bases and J by 3 bases; unmatched bases: 4. Full variable domain (missing parts from reference TRBV7-9 and TRBJ2-1): DTGVSQNPRHKITKRGQNVTFRCDPISEHNRLYWYRQTLGQGPEFLTYFQNEAQLEKSRLLSDRFSAERPKGSFSTLEIQRTEQGDSAMYLCASSLRGSGYNEQFFGPGTRLTVL.

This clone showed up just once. The CDR3 DNA is TGTGCCAGCAGTTTGGGGAGGGTCAAAGAGACCCAGTACTTC. It specifies CASSLGRVKETQYF. The chain combines TRBV27 with TRBJ2-5; TRBD2 matches at 7 bases. The CDR3 has 14 residues. The V gene's germline CDR1 is MNHEY and CDR2 SMNVEV (reference sequence). V dropped 3 bases and J dropped 3; count of bases not matched to a gene: 4.

CDR3 in amino acids: CAINEGVQNPKYF. The DNA of the CDR3 is TGTGCCATCAATGAAGGGGTCCAAAATCCTAAGTACTTC. The chain uses TRBV10-3 and TRBJ2-7, with D possibly being TRBD1 (5 bases). V shed 7 bases and J shed 11 bases, with 21 bases lying between them. The germline gives CDR1 ENHRY, CDR2 SYGVKD. The CDR3 spans 13 residues.

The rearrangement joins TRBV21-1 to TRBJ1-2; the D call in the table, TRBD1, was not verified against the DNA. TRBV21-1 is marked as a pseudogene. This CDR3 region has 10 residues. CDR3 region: CASVPSGYTF. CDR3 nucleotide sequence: TGTGCCAGCGTACCCAGTGGCTACACCTTC.